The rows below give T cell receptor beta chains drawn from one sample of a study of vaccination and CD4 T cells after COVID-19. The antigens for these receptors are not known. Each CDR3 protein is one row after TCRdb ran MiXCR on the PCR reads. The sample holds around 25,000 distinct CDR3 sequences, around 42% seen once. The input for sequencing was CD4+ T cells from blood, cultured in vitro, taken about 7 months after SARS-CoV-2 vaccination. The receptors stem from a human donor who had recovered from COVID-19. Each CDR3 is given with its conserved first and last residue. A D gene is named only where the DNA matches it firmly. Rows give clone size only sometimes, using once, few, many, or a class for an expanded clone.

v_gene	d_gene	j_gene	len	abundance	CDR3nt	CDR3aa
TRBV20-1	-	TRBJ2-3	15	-	TGCAGTGCTATCGTCGGGGTAGCGAGTTCAGATACGCAGTATTTT	CSAIVGVASSDTQYF
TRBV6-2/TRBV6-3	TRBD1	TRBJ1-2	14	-	TGTGCCAGCAGTTCCCAGGACAGGGGATATGGCTACACCTTC	CASSSQDRGYGYTF
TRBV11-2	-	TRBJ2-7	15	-	TGTGCCAGCAGCTTAGGTGCTGGCCCTCCCTACGAGCAGTACTTC	CASSLGAGPPYEQYF
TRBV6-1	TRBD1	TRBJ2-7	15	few	TGTGCCAGCAGTCATTCCCGGGACAGGGGGAACGAGCAGTACTTC	CASSHSRDRGNEQYF
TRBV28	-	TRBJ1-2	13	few	TGTGCCAGCAGTTTTCCTGAACTGTATGGCTACACCTTC	CASSFPELYGYTF
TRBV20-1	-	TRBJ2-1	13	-	TGCAGTGCTAGAGATAACAGGGCCAATGAGCAGTTCTTC	CSARDNRANEQFF
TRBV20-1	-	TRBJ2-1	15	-	TGCAGTGCTGATGTAGGACCCACGTCCTACAATGAGCAGTTCTTC	CSADVGPTSYNEQFF
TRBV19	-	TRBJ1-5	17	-	TGTGCCAGTAGTCTATACGGGACCGAGGATAGCAATCAGCCCCAGCATTTT	CASSLYGTEDSNQPQHF
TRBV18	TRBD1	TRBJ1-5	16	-	TGTGCCAGCTCACTCTCGACAGGGGGAAGCAATCAGCCCCAGCATTTT	CASSLSTGGSNQPQHF
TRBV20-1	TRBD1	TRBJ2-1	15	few	TGCAGTGCTACTCCGGGACAGGGGGCCTACAATGAGCAGTTCTTC	CSATPGQGAYNEQFF
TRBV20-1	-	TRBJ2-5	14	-	TGCAGTGCTAGGATAGCGGCCGGCCAAGAGACCCAGTACTTC	CSARIAAGQETQYF
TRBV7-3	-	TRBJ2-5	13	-	TGTGCCAGCAGCCTCGGTCCAGGGGAGACCCAGTACTTC	CASSLGPGETQYF
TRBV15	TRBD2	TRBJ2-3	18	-	TGTGCCACCAGCAGACTTTCCTTCGCGGGAGGGGGCACAGATACGCAGTATTTT	CATSRLSFAGGGTDTQYF
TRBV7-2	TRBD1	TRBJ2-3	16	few	TGTGCCAGCAGCCACAACAGGGGTCCCCACACAGATACGCAGTATTTT	CASSHNRGPHTDTQYF
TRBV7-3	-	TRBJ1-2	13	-	TGTGCCAGCAGCTCAGTGACAGACACAATTAAGACCTTC	CASSSVTDTIKTF
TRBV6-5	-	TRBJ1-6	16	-	TGTGCCAGCAGTTCGTCCCCCCAGGGGTTGGGTTCACCCCTCCACTTT	CASSSSPQGLGSPLHF
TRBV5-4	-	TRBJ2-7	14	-	TGTGCCAGCAGCTTCCAGGGCATAGCCTACGAGCAGTACTTC	CASSFQGIAYEQYF
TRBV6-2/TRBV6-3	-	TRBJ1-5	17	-	TGTGCCAGCAGTTACTCGATAACAGCGGGGTCGAGTCAGCCCCAGCATTTT	CASSYSITAGSSQPQHF
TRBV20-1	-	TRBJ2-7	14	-	TGCAGTGCTACGGGGCCTTCTGATATGGACGAGCAGTACTTC	CSATGPSDMDEQYF
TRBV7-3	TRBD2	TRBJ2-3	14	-	TGTGCCAGCAGCTCTAGCGGGGCCACAGATACGCAGTATTTT	CASSSSGATDTQYF
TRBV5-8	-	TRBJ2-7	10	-	TGTGCCAGCAGCTTGAAGGAGCAGTACTTC	CASSLKEQYF
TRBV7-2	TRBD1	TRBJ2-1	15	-	TGTGCCAGCAGCTTAAAACAGGGGGCCTACAATGAGCAGTTCTTC	CASSLKQGAYNEQFF
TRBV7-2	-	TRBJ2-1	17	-	TGTGCCAGCAGCCAAGTAGGGACGAGTGGGCCCGGCAATGAGCAGTTCTTC	CASSQVGTSGPGNEQFF